Shown below are 26 T cell receptor beta chains from a single sample sequenced in a study of blood T cell repertoires in COVID-19. Some clones are missing from TCRdb's copy, which holds only in-frame ones; the method was immunoSEQ multiplex PCR. The sample carries approximately 290,000 clones, around 81% recorded once. Sequenced sample: peripheral blood. These receptors were collected from a person aged 70 to 80 with COVID-19, enrolled during active disease.

This chain joins TRBV19 and TRBJ2-2, with TRBD1 identical over 8 bases. The CDR3 is 12 amino acids. From germline, CDR1 is LNHDA and CDR2 SQIVND (reference sequence). Trimming took 7 bases from V and 5 from J; bases not matched to a gene: 0. This CDR3 reads CASNRGTGELFF. The CDR3 DNA reads as TGTGCCAGTAACAGGGGGACCGGGGAGCTGTTTTTT.

J is TRBJ2-5 and V is TRBV10-1, with 8 bases identical to TRBD1. J gave up 5 bases and V 4 bases, and 6 bases lay outside the gene matches. Germline V CDR1 and CDR2: WNHNN, SYGVQD (reference sequence). The CDR3 is 14 residues long. CDR3 in amino acids: CASSGYRGSETQYF. The CDR3, as DNA: TGCGCCAGCAGTGGATACAGGGGGTCTGAGACCCAGTACTTC.

The J gene is TRBJ1-4, the V gene TRBV28; no definite D call. The V end lost 5 bases, the J end lost 6 bases, and 10 bases lay between the germline ends. The CDR3 sequence is 13 residues long. The germline gives CDR1 MDHEN, CDR2 SYDVKM. The CDR3 loop reads CASSIGGDEKLFF. In DNA, the CDR3 is TGTGCCAGCAGTATCGGCGGGGATGAAAAACTGTTTTTT.

This rearrangement joins TRBV12-5 to TRBJ2-5, with 8 bases aligning to TRBD2. The CDR3 sequence is 15 residues long. Trimming cost V 1 base and J 2 bases; bases outside gene matches: 3. Per the germline V gene, CDR1 is LGHNT and CDR2 is FRNRAP. The CDR3 DNA sequence: TGTGCTAGTGGTTTGGCTAGCGGGCGTCAAGAGACCCAGTACTTC. Protein: CASGLASGRQETQYF.

The chain carries TRBV19 and TRBJ1-5; 8 bases align to TRBD1. This CDR3 is built from 15 residues. J lost 6 bases, V lost 6 bases, and 10 bases had no gene match. In germline, CDR1 is LNHDA, CDR2 SQIVND (reference sequence). The CDR3 sequence is CASRLRGRIGQPQHF. Here the CDR3 DNA reads TGTGCCAGTAGGCTCAGGGGGCGAATCGGTCAGCCCCAGCATTTT.

The rearrangement joins TRBV24-1 to TRBJ1-1; 8 bases match TRBD1. Germline V CDR1 and CDR2: KGHDR, SFDVKD. Trimming at V came to 3 bases and at J to 7 bases, leaving 3 bases not matched to a gene. The CDR3 loop spans 13 amino acids. In DNA form, the CDR3 reads TGTGCCACCAGTGATAAAGGACAGGGTGAAGCTTTCTTT. It codes for CATSDKGQGEAFF.

In this sample, this clone turned up once. The chain employs TRBV29-1 and TRBJ2-7, with D tentatively TRBD2 (6 bases). CDR1 and CDR2 from the germline V gene are SQVTM and ANQGSEA. The CDR3 has 15 residues. Trimming shortened V by 2 bases and J by 1 base, and 15 bases separated the two germline ends. The CDR3 region is CSVEIPSVSSYEQYF. DNA of the CDR3: TGCAGCGTTGAAATCCCTAGCGTATCTTCCTACGAGCAGTACTTC.

The chain carries TRBV7-2 and TRBJ2-1; 8 bases line up with TRBD1. The CDR3 has 13 residues. CDR1 and CDR2 (germline): SGHTA, FQGNSA. V was pared by 5 bases and J by 9 bases, with 6 bases of the junction left unmatched. The CDR3 bases are TGTGCCAGCAGCATTTCACAGGGGGGTGAGCAGTTCTTC. It translates to CASSISQGGEQFF. Drawing the rest from reference TRBV7-2 and TRBJ2-1, the complete variable domain is GAGVSQSPSNKVTEKGKDVELRCDPISGHTALYWYRQSLGQGLEFLIYFQGNSAPDKSGLPSDRFSAERTGGSVSTLTIQRTQQEDSAVYLCASSISQGGEQFFGPGTRLTVL.

The chain has TRBV6-4 and TRBJ1-1, with D possibly being TRBD1 (5 bases). The CDR3 is 13 residues long. The V end was cut by 4 bases, the J end by 1 base, with 7 bases between. CDR1 and CDR2 (germline): MRHNA, SNTAGT. The CDR3 bases are TGTGCCAGCAGTGTACAGGCGAACACTGAAGCTTTCTTT. Protein product: CASSVQANTEAFF.

The V and J genes are TRBV19 and TRBJ1-5; D gene uncertain. The CDR3 runs to 13 residues. Trimming pared 8 bases from V and 0 bases from J, leaving 8 bases between. Germline V gene lookup returns CDR1 LNHDA and CDR2 SQIVND (reference sequence). CDR3 loop: CASGPYSNQPQHF. CDR3 nucleotides: TGTGCCAGTGGCCCTTATAGCAATCAGCCCCAGCATTTT.

The rearrangement uses TRBV4-2 and TRBJ2-7; TRBD1 aligns across 8 bases. Germline CDR1 and CDR2: LGHNA and YNFKEQ. Trimming removed 1 base from V and 0 bases from J; junction bases left unmatched: 11. This CDR3 is 18 amino acids long. CDR3 bases: TGTGCCAGCAGCCAAGGAGGGTATGGACAGGGAGCCTCCTACGAGCAGTACTTC. Residues: CASSQGGYGQGASYEQYF.

This clone came up once. The gene calls are TRBV3-1 (or the pseudogene TRBV3-2) and TRBJ2-5; tentative D call: TRBD1 (6 bases). The CDR3 loop spans 14 amino acids. V gave up 1 base and J gave up 5 bases, with 11 bases separating them. CDR1 and CDR2 from the germline V gene are LGHDT and YNNKEL (reference sequence). CDR3 region: CASSQVITGETQYF. In DNA form, the CDR3 reads TGTGCCAGCAGCCAAGTGATAACAGGGGAGACCCAGTACTTC.

This clone has only a few counts. V and J are TRBV7-2 and TRBJ2-7, with D uncertain. Germline CDR1 and CDR2: SGHTA and FQGNSA. There are 14 residues in the CDR3. V dropped 0 bases and J dropped 6 bases, with 12 bases sitting between them. CDR3 DNA: TGTGCCAGCAGCTTAGCCAGACTTAACGCCGAGCAGTACTTC. Residues: CASSLARLNAEQYF.

The rearrangement joins TRBV3-1 (or the pseudogene TRBV3-2) to TRBJ1-5; D uncertain. Trimming left V 4 bases short and J 3 bases short, with 7 bases between. Germline V gene lookup returns CDR1 LGHDT and CDR2 YNNKEL (reference sequence). The CDR3 consists of 13 residues. The CDR3 here is CASSPRINQPQHF. The CDR3 DNA reads TGTGCCAGCAGCCCCAGAATCAATCAGCCCCAGCATTTT.

The chain joins TRBV19 to TRBJ2-2, with D maybe TRBD2 (6 bases). CDR1 LNHDA and CDR2 SQIVND come from the germline V gene (reference sequence). V was clipped by 5 bases and J by 1 base, with 11 bases between them. This CDR3 spans 15 amino acids. The CDR3 is CASSFRLGNTGELFF. CDR3 DNA sequence: TGTGCCAGTAGTTTCCGACTAGGGAACACCGGGGAGCTGTTTTTT.

The chain's CDR3 is CASSDLQGVAGELFF. The CDR3 nucleotides read TGTGCCAGCAGCGACCTACAGGGGGTCGCCGGGGAGCTGTTTTTT. The rearrangement uses TRBV7-9 and TRBJ2-2; 8 bases agree with TRBD1. This CDR3 spans 15 amino acids. Trimming took 5 bases from V and 6 from J; bases not matched to a gene: 8. Looked up from germline, CDR1 is SEHNR and CDR2 is FQNEAQ (reference sequence).

The chain is built from TRBV30 and TRBJ2-7, with D perhaps TRBD2 (6 bases). CDR3 length equals 14 residues. CDR1 and CDR2 (germline): GTSNPN, SVGIG (reference sequence). V was clipped by 2 bases and J by 1 base, with 12 bases between them. DNA of the CDR3: TGTGCCTGGAGTCTGTACGGACTATCCTACGAGCAGTACTTC. This sequence encodes CAWSLYGLSYEQYF.

This clone appeared a single time. This chain uses TRBV19 with TRBJ2-7; tentatively, D is TRBD2 (5 bases). The CDR3 has 14 residues. CDR1 is LNHDA and CDR2 is SQIVND in the germline V gene (reference sequence). The germline V and J ends were trimmed by 3 bases and 3 bases, with 12 bases remaining between them. The CDR3 DNA is TGTGCCAGTAGTATTGGATTAGCGAGCTACGAGCAGTACTTC. This gives the protein CASSIGLASYEQYF.

This clone appeared a single time. This chain joins TRBV19 and TRBJ1-1, with D perhaps matching TRBD1 (5 bases). The ends were cut back, 1 base at V and 0 bases at J, with 15 bases in the middle. The CDR3 covers 17 residues. CDR1 is LNHDA, CDR2 SQIVND, per germline (reference sequence). The CDR3 is CASSIAHWGGVNTEAFF. CDR3 nucleotide sequence: TGTGCCAGTAGTATAGCCCACTGGGGAGGGGTGAACACTGAAGCTTTCTTT.

V is TRBV12-3 or TRBV12-4 and J is TRBJ1-1, with 9 bases fitting TRBD1. This CDR3 contains 13 residues. With V trimmed by 5 bases and J by 8 bases, 6 bases remained unmatched. The CDR3 nucleotides are TGTGCCAGCAGTCAACAGGGGGCGACGGAAGCTTTCTTT. Amino acids: CASSQQGATEAFF.

The CDR3 reads CAISDSGTSTDTQYF. The CDR3 DNA reads TGTGCCATCAGTGATAGCGGAACTAGCACAGATACGCAGTATTTT. The genes are TRBV10-3 and TRBJ2-3; weak D call: TRBD2 (6 bases). CDR3 length equals 15 residues. Germline V gene sequence: CDR1 ENHRY, CDR2 SYGVKD. The ends were cut back, 3 bases at V and 0 bases at J, with 10 bases in the middle.

This clone turned up a few times. The chain is built from TRBV18 and TRBJ1-3, with D tentatively TRBD1 (5 bases). V was shortened by 5 bases and J by 2 bases, with 22 bases between the two germline ends. CDR1 is KGHSH and CDR2 is LQKENI in the germline V gene. There are 18 residues in the CDR3. CDR3 sequence reads: CASSFDRHRSTTGNTIYF. The CDR3 nucleotides are TGTGCCAGCTCATTCGACCGTCACAGGTCTACTACTGGAAACACCATATATTTT.

The chain employs TRBV27 and TRBJ1-5, with D tentatively TRBD1 (6 bases). The germline V and J ends were trimmed by 6 bases and 11 bases, with 17 bases remaining between them. From germline, CDR1 is MNHEY and CDR2 SMNVEV (reference sequence). The CDR3 sequence is 13 residues long. CDR3 nucleotide sequence: TGTGCCAGCAGCCTGAACACAGGGATGGCCCAGCATTTT. Amino acids: CASSLNTGMAQHF.

The V call is TRBV6-2 or TRBV6-3, the J call TRBJ1-5; TRBD1 might be the D (5 bases). The CDR3 runs 15 residues. CDR1 and CDR2 (germline): MNHEY, SVGEGT. Trimming stripped 5 bases from V and 2 bases from J, with 13 bases between. The CDR3 spells CASSAIGQGNQPQHF. As DNA, the CDR3 is TGTGCCAGCAGTGCAATCGGACAAGGCAATCAGCCCCAGCATTTT.

The J gene is TRBJ2-1, the V gene TRBV7-3; D is perhaps TRBD1 (6 bases). The germline V and J ends were trimmed by 4 bases and 2 bases, with 12 bases remaining between them. CDR1 is SGHTA, CDR2 FQGTGA, per germline. The CDR3 extends over 15 amino acids. CDR3 nucleotide sequence: TGTGCCAGCAGCTCCCGCAGGGGTCCCTACAATGAGCAGTTCTTC. Amino acids: CASSSRRGPYNEQFF. Full variable domain (rest looked up from reference TRBV7-3 and TRBJ2-1): GAGVSQTPSNKVTEKGKYVELRCDPISGHTALYWYRQSLGQGPEFLIYFQGTGAADDSGLPNDRFFAVRPEGSVSTLKIQRTERGDSAVYLCASSSRRGPYNEQFFGPGTRLTVL.

The genes are TRBV5-4 and TRBJ2-5, with D perhaps matching TRBD1 (5 bases). V was shortened by 1 base and J by 1 base, with 11 bases between the two germline ends. Germline V gene data show CDR1 as SGHNT and CDR2 as YYREEE (reference sequence). The CDR3 has 15 amino acids. The CDR3 bases are TGTGCCAGCAGCTTGTTTCAGGGTTCCCAAGAGACCCAGTACTTC. Translating it yields CASSLFQGSQETQYF. Looking up the rest from reference TRBV5-4 and TRBJ2-5 gives the full variable domain: ETGVTQSPTHLIKTRGQQVTLRCSSQSGHNTVSWYQQALGQGPQFIFQYYREEENGRGNFPPRFSGLQFPNYSSELNVNALELDDSALYLCASSLFQGSQETQYFGPGTRLLVL.